Listed here are 19 T cell receptor beta chains from one sample, sequenced in a study of CD8 T cells in Susac syndrome. Reverse transcription of roughly 0.45 to 1 ug RNA was performed with random hexamers. TCRdb passed the immunoSEQ multiplex PCR reads through MiXCR, listing each CDR3 protein once. In the table there are approximately 190,000 distinct CDR3 sequences, approximately 95% of which are singletons. What was sequenced was CD8+ T cells from PBMCs. The receptor set was obtained from a human donor with Susac syndrome.

This clonotype occurred many times. This chain links TRBV11-2 with TRBJ2-7; the D is unclear. The germline gives CDR1 SGHAT, CDR2 FQNNGV. V was shortened by 1 base and J by 0 bases, with 4 bases between the two germline ends. The CDR3 consists of 13 residues. For the CDR3, the DNA is TGTGCCAGCAGCTTAGGGAGCTCCTACGAGCAGTACTTC. Translation gives CASSLGSSYEQYF.

This chain uses TRBV9 with TRBJ1-2; D might be TRBD1 (5 bases). The CDR3 is made up of 13 amino acids. V gave up 0 bases and J gave up 13 bases, with 16 bases separating them. The germline V gene has CDR1 SGDLS and CDR2 YYNGEE. The DNA of the CDR3 is TGTGCCAGCAGCGTAGCTGAGGGCGTGGGACCCACCTTC. Encoded protein: CASSVAEGVGPTF. The variable domain in full, completed from reference TRBV9 and TRBJ1-2, reads DSGVTQTPKHLITATGQRVTLRCSPRSGDLSVYWYQQSLDQGLQFLIQYYNGEERAKGNILERFSAQQFPDLHSELNLSSLELGDSALYFCASSVAEGVGPTFGSGTRLTVV.

Here the CDR3 reads CASSLNLGYTF. The CDR3 nucleotides are TGTGCCAGCAGCCTAAACCTCGGCTACACCTTC. The V and J genes are TRBV5-6 and TRBJ1-2, with D uncertain. Germline V gene lookup returns CDR1 SGHDT and CDR2 YYEEEE. V lost 4 bases to trimming and J lost 8 bases, with 9 bases between them. This CDR3 region has 11 residues.

The chain combines TRBV7-2 with TRBJ2-3; 8 positions match TRBD2. The CDR3 has 16 residues. V dropped 0 bases and J dropped 1; count of bases not matched to a gene: 3. Germline CDR1 is SGHTA and CDR2 is FQGNSA. CDR3 sequence: CASSLAFGRGTDTQYF. Written as DNA, the CDR3 is TGTGCCAGCAGCTTAGCGTTCGGGAGGGGCACAGATACGCAGTATTTT.

This chain uses TRBV2 with TRBJ2-7; TRBD1 matches 9 bases. Germline values: CDR1 SNHLY, CDR2 FYNNEI. After removal of 6 bases from V and 4 bases from J, the junction contained 7 bases not matched to a gene. This CDR3 region has 14 residues. CDR3 nucleotide sequence: TGTGCCAGCAGCAATGACAGGGGGTATTACGAGCAGTACTTC. Translating gives CASSNDRGYYEQYF.

J is TRBJ2-1 and V is TRBV15; D is perhaps TRBD1 (6 bases). Germline V gives CDR1 LNHNV, CDR2 YYDKDF (reference sequence). The length of the CDR3 is 14 residues. V lost 3 bases to trimming and J lost 4 bases, with 10 bases between them. The CDR3 protein is CATSRPGVYNEQFF. The CDR3 region has the DNA TGTGCCACCAGCAGGCCAGGGGTTTACAATGAGCAGTTCTTC. The whole variable domain, filled in from reference TRBV15 and TRBJ2-1, reads DAMVIQNPRYQVTQFGKPVTLSCSQTLNHNVMYWYQQKSSQAPKLLFHYYDKDFNNEADTPDNFQSRRPNTSFCFLDIRSPGLGDTAMYLCATSRPGVYNEQFFGPGTRLTVL.

The gene calls are TRBV7-9 and TRBJ2-3, with 12 bases matching TRBD2. V was pared by 7 bases and J by 3 bases, with 8 bases of the junction left unmatched. Germline V lookup: CDR1 SEHNR, CDR2 FQNEAQ (reference sequence). This CDR3 contains 16 residues. CDR3 coding DNA: TGTGCCAGCACCCCTAGCGGGGGGGCCTCTACAGATACGCAGTATTTT. Encoded protein: CASTPSGGASTDTQYF.

The chain combines TRBV9 with TRBJ1-1, with D perhaps matching TRBD1 (5 bases). Between the trimmed V and J ends, which lost 0 bases and 3 bases, there was a span of 18 bases. The CDR3 is 17 amino acids. Germline loops: CDR1 SGDLS, CDR2 YYNGEE. The CDR3 DNA sequence: TGTGCCAGCAGCGTAGCCTCACCCGCAATGGGGGACACTGAAGCTTTCTTT. Its translation is CASSVASPAMGDTEAFF.

This sequence joins TRBV9 and TRBJ1-2; unclear D gene. This CDR3 is 15 amino acids long. Trimming removed 0 bases at V and 0 bases at J, with 9 bases between. Germline CDR1 SGDLS, CDR2 YYNGEE. This CDR3 reads CASSVGKEANYGYTF. For the CDR3, the DNA is TGTGCCAGCAGCGTAGGTAAAGAAGCTAACTATGGCTACACCTTC.

V gene TRBV25-1 combines with J gene TRBJ2-7; 7 bases match TRBD1. Germline V CDR1 and CDR2: MGHDK, SYGVNS. The CDR3 spans 14 residues. J lost 0 bases, V lost 8 bases, and 7 bases had no gene match. CDR3 sequence (DNA): TGTGCCAGCGCAGACAGGGTAAGCTCCTACGAGCAGTACTTC. It specifies CASADRVSSYEQYF.

The V and J genes are TRBV6-2 or TRBV6-3 and TRBJ1-5, with a weak D call TRBD1 (6 bases). Trimming cost V 7 bases and J 7 bases, with 17 bases left between them. Germline V gives CDR1 MNHEY, CDR2 SVGEGT. The CDR3 is 14 residues long. The CDR3 region is CASTEPGAGQPQHF. CDR3 nucleotides: TGTGCCAGCACCGAACCAGGGGCGGGGCAGCCCCAGCATTTT.

This clonotype was recorded only once. The chain couples TRBV20-1 to TRBJ2-1; weak D call: TRBD2 (5 bases). V shed 7 bases and J shed 7 bases, with 20 bases lying between them. Germline V gene data show CDR1 as DFQATT and CDR2 as SNEGSKA (reference sequence). The CDR3 consists of 14 residues. The CDR3 protein is CSVTLRASWNEQFF. CDR3 DNA: TGCAGTGTCACACTTCGGGCTAGCTGGAATGAGCAGTTCTTC.

This chain uses TRBV15 with TRBJ2-2; 7 bases are shared with TRBD2. The length of the CDR3 is 18 residues. CDR1 and CDR2 (germline): LNHNV, YYDKDF (reference sequence). Trimming removed 5 bases from V and 2 bases from J; junction bases left unmatched: 14. The CDR3 nucleotides are TGTGCCACCAGCGGACGCGAAGATACGGGACTAAACACCGGGGAGCTGTTTTTT. As protein: CATSGREDTGLNTGELFF. The full variable domain, in which reference TRBV15 and TRBJ2-2 provide the parts outside the CDR3, is DAMVIQNPRYQVTQFGKPVTLSCSQTLNHNVMYWYQQKSSQAPKLLFHYYDKDFNNEADTPDNFQSRRPNTSFCFLDIRSPGLGDTAMYLCATSGREDTGLNTGELFFGEGSRLTVL.

J is TRBJ1-5 and V is TRBV20-1, with a tentative D call TRBD1 (6 bases). The CDR3 extends over 13 amino acids. CDR1 DFQATT and CDR2 SNEGSKA come from the germline V gene (reference sequence). The CDR3 sequence is CSAEQGIDQPQHF. CDR3 coding DNA: TGCAGCGCGGAACAGGGTATAGATCAGCCCCAGCATTTT.

The chain joins TRBV20-1 to TRBJ2-7, with TRBD1 identical over 10 bases. Losses at the gene ends were 5 bases for V and 0 bases for J; bases not matched to a gene: 7. The CDR3 extends over 15 amino acids. The V gene's germline CDR1 is DFQATT and CDR2 SNEGSKA (reference sequence). The CDR3 protein is CSAAPRDRGSYEQYF. CDR3 DNA sequence: TGCAGTGCTGCCCCCCGGGACAGGGGCTCCTACGAGCAGTACTTC.

The chain combines TRBV12-3 or TRBV12-4 with TRBJ2-1, with D uncertain. This CDR3 spans 11 amino acids. Deletions cut 7 bases from V and 7 bases from J, with 8 bases between. CDR3 coding DNA: TGTGCCAGCATGGGTTGGAATGAGCAGTTCTTC. This gives the protein CASMGWNEQFF.

The J gene is TRBJ2-7, the V gene TRBV6-2 or TRBV6-3; 10 bases align to TRBD2. V was clipped by 2 bases and J by 4 bases; unmatched bases: 2. Germline CDR1 and CDR2: MNHEY and SVGEGT. The CDR3 is made up of 14 amino acids. The CDR3 nucleotides are TGTGCCAGCAGTTACGTAGCGGGGGGTTACGAGCAGTACTTC. This codes for CASSYVAGGYEQYF.

V usage is TRBV4-1 and J usage is TRBJ2-3; D not resolved. The ends were cut back, 2 bases at V and 0 bases at J, with 9 bases in the middle. The CDR3 consists of 15 residues. The germline V gene has CDR1 MGHRA and CDR2 YSYEKL. In DNA, the CDR3 is TGCGCCAGCAGCCAAATAACAGAAAGCACAGATACGCAGTATTTT. It codes for CASSQITESTDTQYF.

The chain carries TRBV28 and TRBJ2-7, with TRBD2 as a possible D gene (6 bases). This CDR3 spans 15 amino acids. Germline loops: CDR1 MDHEN, CDR2 SYDVKM. Trimming took off 6 bases at V and 0 bases at J, with 15 bases between the two ends. CDR3 coding DNA: TGTGCCAGCAGCCTTAGCGGCCGTAACTCCTACGAGCAGTACTTC. It specifies CASSLSGRNSYEQYF.